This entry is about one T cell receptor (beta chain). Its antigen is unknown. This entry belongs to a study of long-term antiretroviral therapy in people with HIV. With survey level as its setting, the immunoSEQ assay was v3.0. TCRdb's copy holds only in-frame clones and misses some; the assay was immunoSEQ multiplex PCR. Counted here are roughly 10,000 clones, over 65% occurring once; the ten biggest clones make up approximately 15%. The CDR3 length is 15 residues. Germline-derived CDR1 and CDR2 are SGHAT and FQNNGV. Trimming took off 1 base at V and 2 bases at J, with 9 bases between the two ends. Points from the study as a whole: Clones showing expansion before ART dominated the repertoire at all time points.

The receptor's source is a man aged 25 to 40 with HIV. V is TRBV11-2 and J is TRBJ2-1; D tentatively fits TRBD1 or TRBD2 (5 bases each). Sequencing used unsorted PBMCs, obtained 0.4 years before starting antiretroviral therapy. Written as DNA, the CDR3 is TGTGCCAGCAGCTTAGTTGGGGGACCCTACAATGAGCAGTTCTTC. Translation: CASSLVGGPYNEQFF.